This T cell receptor (beta chain) was documented in a study of technical replicates of blood from a handful of donors. TCRdb keeps only in-frame clones here, not all; method: immunoSEQ multiplex PCR. Here the sample spans 66,000 or so clones, approximately 87% being singletons. Germline CDR1 and CDR2: SGHVS and FNYEAQ. The CDR3 extends over 16 amino acids. V was pared by 6 bases and J by 0 bases, with 10 bases of the junction left unmatched. The sequencing input was PBMCs. The genes are TRBV7-6 and TRBJ2-5, with 7 bases that match TRBD2. The source of this sequence is a human donor in good health. Some clones in this sample may be carry-over from other donors' samples. CDR3 region: CASRGGSGPNQETQYF. CDR3 in DNA: TGTGCCAGCAGGGGGGGGAGCGGGCCCAACCAAGAGACCCAGTACTTC. The full variable domain, completed using reference TRBV7-6 and TRBJ2-5, is GAGVSQSPRYKVTKRGQDVALRCDPISGHVSLYWYRQALGQGPEFLTYFNYEAQQDKSGLPNDRFSAERPEGSISTLTIQRTEQRDSAMYRCASRGGSGPNQETQYFGPGTRLLVL.